The clone carrying this T cell receptor beta chain has only one observation. Its matching antigen is unknown. The source of the sample is a study of graft-versus-host responses after intestinal transplantation. Study overall: Recipients were all induced with anti-thymocyte globulin, then given tacrolimus and steroids for about three years.

Generated by immunoSEQ multiplex PCR, the TCRdb table keeps only in-frame clones and is missing some. The table includes some 140,000 clones, about 92% detected once. This specimen consisted of unstimulated CD4+ T cells sorted from spleen or lymph node cells, obtained before intestinal transplant. The source of this sequence is a human donor who received an intestinal transplant.

CDR3 protein: CASTWLETQYF. CDR3 in DNA: TGTGCCAGCACTTGGCTTGAGACCCAGTACTTC. The chain joins TRBV6-5 to TRBJ2-5; no reliable D call. From germline, CDR1 is MNHEY and CDR2 SVGAGI. The CDR3 has 11 amino acids. Trimming pared 7 bases from V and 5 bases from J, leaving 8 bases between.